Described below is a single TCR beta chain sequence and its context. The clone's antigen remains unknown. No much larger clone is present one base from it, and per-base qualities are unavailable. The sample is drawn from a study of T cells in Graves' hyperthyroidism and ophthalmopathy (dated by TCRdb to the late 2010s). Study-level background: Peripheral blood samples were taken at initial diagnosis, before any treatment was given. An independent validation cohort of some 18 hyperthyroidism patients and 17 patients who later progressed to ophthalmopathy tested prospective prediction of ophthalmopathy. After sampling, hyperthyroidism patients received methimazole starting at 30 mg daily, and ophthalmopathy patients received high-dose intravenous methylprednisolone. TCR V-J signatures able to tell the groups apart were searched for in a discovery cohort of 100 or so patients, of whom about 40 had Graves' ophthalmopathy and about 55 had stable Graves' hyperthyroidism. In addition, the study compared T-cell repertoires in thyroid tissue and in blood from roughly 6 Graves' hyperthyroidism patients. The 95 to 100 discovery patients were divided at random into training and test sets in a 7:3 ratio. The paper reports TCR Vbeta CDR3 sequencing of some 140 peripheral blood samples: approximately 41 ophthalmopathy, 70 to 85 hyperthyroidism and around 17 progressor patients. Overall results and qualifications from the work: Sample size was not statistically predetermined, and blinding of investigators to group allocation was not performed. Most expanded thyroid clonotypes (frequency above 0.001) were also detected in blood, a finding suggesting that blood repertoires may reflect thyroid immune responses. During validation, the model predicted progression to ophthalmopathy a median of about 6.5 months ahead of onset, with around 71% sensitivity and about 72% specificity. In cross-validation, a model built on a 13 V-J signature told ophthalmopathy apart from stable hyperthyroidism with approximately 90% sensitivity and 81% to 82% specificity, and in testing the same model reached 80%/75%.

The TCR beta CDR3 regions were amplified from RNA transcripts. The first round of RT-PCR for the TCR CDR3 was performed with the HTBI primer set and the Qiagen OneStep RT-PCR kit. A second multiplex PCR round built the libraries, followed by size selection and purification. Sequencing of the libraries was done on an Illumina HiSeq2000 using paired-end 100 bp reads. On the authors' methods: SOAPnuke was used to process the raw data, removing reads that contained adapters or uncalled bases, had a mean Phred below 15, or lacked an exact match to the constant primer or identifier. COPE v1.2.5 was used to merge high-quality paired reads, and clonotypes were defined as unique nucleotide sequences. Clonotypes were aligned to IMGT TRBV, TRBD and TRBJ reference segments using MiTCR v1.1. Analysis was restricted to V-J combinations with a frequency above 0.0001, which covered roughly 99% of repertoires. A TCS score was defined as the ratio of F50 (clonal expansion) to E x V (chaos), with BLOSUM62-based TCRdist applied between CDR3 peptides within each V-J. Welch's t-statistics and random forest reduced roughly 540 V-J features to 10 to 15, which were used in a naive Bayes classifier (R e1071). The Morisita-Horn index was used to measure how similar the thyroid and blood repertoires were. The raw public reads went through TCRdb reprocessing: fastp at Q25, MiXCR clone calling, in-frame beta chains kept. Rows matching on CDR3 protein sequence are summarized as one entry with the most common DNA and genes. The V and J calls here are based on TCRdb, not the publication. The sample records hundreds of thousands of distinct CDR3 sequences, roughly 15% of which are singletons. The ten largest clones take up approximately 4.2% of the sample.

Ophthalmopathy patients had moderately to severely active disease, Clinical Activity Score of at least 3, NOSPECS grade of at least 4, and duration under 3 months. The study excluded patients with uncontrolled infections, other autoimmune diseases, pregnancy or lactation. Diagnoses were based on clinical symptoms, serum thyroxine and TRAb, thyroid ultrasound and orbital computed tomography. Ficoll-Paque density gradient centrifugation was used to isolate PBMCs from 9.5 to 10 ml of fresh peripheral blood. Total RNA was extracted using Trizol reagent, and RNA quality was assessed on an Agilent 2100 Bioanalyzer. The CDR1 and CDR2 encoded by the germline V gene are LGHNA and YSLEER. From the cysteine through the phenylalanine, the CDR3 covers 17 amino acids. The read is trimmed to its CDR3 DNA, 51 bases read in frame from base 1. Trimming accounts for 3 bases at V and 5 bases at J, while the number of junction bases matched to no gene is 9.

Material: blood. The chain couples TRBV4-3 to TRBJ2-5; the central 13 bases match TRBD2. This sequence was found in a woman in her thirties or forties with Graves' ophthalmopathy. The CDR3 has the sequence CASSHQRLAGGGETQYF. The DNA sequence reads TGCGCCAGCAGCCACCAAAGACTAGCGGGAGGAGGGGAGACCCAGTACTTC.